The entry below describes one TCR beta chain. The sample is drawn from a study of cytomegalovirus exposure and HLA in healthy donors. The repertoire was sequenced with immunoSEQ multiplex PCR; TCRdb's copy has only in-frame clones and lacks some. The sample includes more than 95,000 clones, roughly 90% of them seen just once. The sample taken for sequencing was PBMCs. This clonotype was obtained from a woman aged 18-29 years in good health and CMV-seronegative.

This chain's CDR3 is CASSLGTGAGNTIYF. CDR3 bases: TGTGCCAGCAGCTTGGGTACAGGGGCTGGAAACACCATATATTTT. The gene calls are TRBV5-6 and TRBJ1-3; 7 nucleotides match TRBD1. Trimming cost V 0 bases and J 2 bases; bases outside gene matches: 2. This CDR3 region has 15 residues. Germline CDR1 is SGHDT and CDR2 is YYEEEE.